This paragraph reports one T cell receptor beta chain. This entry belongs to a study of blood T cell repertoires in COVID-19. Looking at the study overall: T cells, B-cell-depleted T cells, or PBMCs supplied cDNA or gDNA.

V shed 6 bases and J shed 4 bases, with 15 bases lying between them. Germline CDR1 is SGHTA and CDR2 is FQGNSA. The CDR3 covers 14 residues. Authors' data handling: Amplifying reference gene primers gave estimates of nucleated cell counts. The data were produced by immunoSEQ multiplex PCR, yet TCRdb's version contains in-frame clones alone and is incomplete. D and trimming come from the DNA, and the V and J calls and clone size come from that table. This sample yields 15,000 to 20,000 clones, of which around 81% are seen a single time; roughly 10% belongs to the top ten. The sequence was obtained from a human donor in a cohort sampled during active COVID-19. The rearrangement links TRBV7-2 to TRBJ2-5; tentatively, D is TRBD2 (7 bases). The specimen sequenced was peripheral blood. CDR3 bases: TGTGCCAGCAGGGCCCGGGGGGCTCGAGAGACCCAGTACTTC. Translation: CASRARGARETQYF.